What follows are 14 T cell receptor beta chains derived from one specimen sequenced in a study of neurological immune-mediated disorders. TCRdb analysed the 5' RACE reads with MiXCR anew, one entry per CDR3 protein. This sample yields more than 35,000 distinct CDR3 sequences, of which 10% are seen a single time; approximately 6.3% belongs to the top ten. The sequenced sample was PBMCs. These receptors all come from a woman aged 25 to 39 with HTLV-1-associated myelopathy (HAM/TSP).

In this sample, this clonotype turned up many times. This chain joins TRBV7-9 and TRBJ1-4, with 10 bases fitting TRBD1. The CDR3 totals 17 residues. The germline gives CDR1 SEHNR, CDR2 FQNEAQ (reference sequence). The J segment lost 5 bases and the V segment lost 5 bases, leaving 11 bases of the junction unmatched. CDR3 residues: CASSHRDRGPLNEKLFF. CDR3 coding DNA: TGTGCCAGCAGCCACCGGGACAGGGGTCCTCTCAATGAAAAACTGTTTTTT.

The table lists this clonotype with many counts. The chain links TRBV3-1 to TRBJ1-3; D unclear. V lost 1 base and J lost 4, with 2 bases in between. Germline lookup yields CDR1 LGHDT and CDR2 YNNKEL (reference sequence). The CDR3 sequence is 12 residues long. CDR3 in DNA: TGTGCCAGCAGCCAAGGAGGAAACACCATATATTTT. Translation gives CASSQGGNTIYF.

By share, this clonotype ranks as medium-sized (0.01 to 0.1%). The chain links TRBV6-5 to TRBJ1-1; D is perhaps TRBD1 (5 bases). From germline, CDR1 is MNHEY and CDR2 SVGAGI. The V and J ends lost 2 bases and 9 bases respectively, with 10 bases between them. CDR3 length: 12 residues. This CDR3 is CASSYGGGKAFF. The DNA of the CDR3 is TGTGCCAGCAGTTACGGCGGGGGGAAAGCTTTCTTT.

This clonotype has a count of ten or more. Here the CDR3 DNA reads TGTGCCAGCAGTTTGCGTACGAACACTGAAGCTTTCTTT. It codes for CASSLRTNTEAFF. The gene calls are TRBV6-1 and TRBJ1-1; D uncertain. The CDR3 extends over 13 amino acids. Germline V lookup: CDR1 MNHNS, CDR2 SASEGT. The germline V and J ends were trimmed by 5 bases and 1 base, with 8 bases remaining between them.

The table lists this clonotype with many counts. This CDR3 is CASSRTGTSGTTGELFF. The CDR3 DNA reads TGTGCCAGCAGCCGTACCGGGACTAGCGGTACCACCGGGGAGCTGTTTTTT. The chain joins TRBV3-1 to TRBJ2-2, with 11 nucleotides matching TRBD2. Trimming at V came to 4 bases and at J to 4 bases, leaving 8 bases not matched to a gene. This CDR3 is built from 17 residues. CDR1 and CDR2 from the germline V gene are LGHDT and YNNKEL (reference sequence).

Ten or more counts support this clonotype. This chain joins TRBV5-1 and TRBJ1-4; 8 nucleotides match TRBD1. V lost 0 bases to trimming and J lost 0 bases; unmatched junction nucleotides: 7. Germline V gene data show CDR1 as SGHRS and CDR2 as YFSETQ. CDR3 length: 18 amino acids. CDR3 in amino acids: CASSLGGQGPATNEKLFF. Here the CDR3 DNA reads TGCGCCAGCAGCTTGGGAGGACAGGGACCTGCAACTAATGAAAAACTGTTTTTT.

The table lists this clonotype with many counts. This sequence joins TRBV7-9 and TRBJ2-7, with D possibly being TRBD1 (5 bases). V was trimmed by 1 base and J by 4 bases, leaving 11 bases between them. The CDR3 loop spans 14 amino acids. Germline V CDR1 and CDR2: SEHNR, FQNEAQ (reference sequence). The CDR3 DNA follows: TGTGCCAGCAGCTTAGTCGACAGAAAATACGAGCAGTACTTC. It encodes CASSLVDRKYEQYF.

This clonotype was recorded at least ten times. V and J are TRBV12-3 or TRBV12-4 and TRBJ1-5; TRBD1 matches at 8 bases. CDR3 length: 15 residues. V was clipped by 5 bases and J by 0 bases; unmatched bases: 3. CDR3: CASSQDRASNQPQHF. In DNA, the CDR3 is TGTGCCAGCAGTCAGGACAGGGCTAGCAATCAGCCCCAGCATTTT.

Ten or more counts support this clonotype. The chain combines TRBV7-9 with TRBJ2-1; 13 nucleotides line up with TRBD2. This CDR3 region has 16 residues. The germline CDR1 and CDR2 sequences are SEHNR and FQNEAQ (reference sequence). V was pared by 11 bases and J by 2 bases, with 9 bases of the junction left unmatched. In DNA form, the CDR3 reads TGTGCCTATGTGACTAGCGGGGGGAGGACCTACAATGAGCAGTTCTTC. Its protein product is CAYVTSGGRTYNEQFF. Using reference TRBV7-9 and TRBJ2-1 for the parts outside the CDR3, the full variable domain is DTGVSQNPRHKITKRGQNVTFRCDPISEHNRLYWYRQTLGQGPEFLTYFQNEAQLEKSRLLSDRFSAERPKGSFSTLEIQRTEQGDSAMYLCAYVTSGGRTYNEQFFGPGTRLTVL.

Ten or more counts support this clonotype. The chain uses TRBV20-1 and TRBJ1-5; TRBD1 is a possible D gene (5 bases). The V gene lost 2 bases and the J gene lost 0 bases, with 11 bases spanning the gap. Germline lookup yields CDR1 DFQATT and CDR2 SNEGSKA (reference sequence). CDR3 size: 15 residues. CDR3 DNA sequence: TGCAGTGCTAGACTGGGGGGGGTTAGCAATCAGCCCCAGCATTTT. It specifies CSARLGGVSNQPQHF.

The table lists this clonotype with many counts. The J gene is TRBJ1-2, the V gene TRBV2; D unclear. The V gene lost 6 bases and the J gene lost 6 bases, with 11 bases spanning the gap. Germline V gene lookup returns CDR1 SNHLY and CDR2 FYNNEI. The CDR3 runs to 12 residues. CDR3 coding DNA: TGTGCCAGCAGAGAACGAGAGAATGGCTACACCTTC. Residues: CASRERENGYTF.

This clonotype was counted ten times or more. This chain links TRBV4-1 with TRBJ2-1; D assignment may be TRBD1 or TRBD2 (5 bases each). The germline V and J ends were trimmed by 0 bases and 5 bases, with 8 bases remaining between them. CDR1 MGHRA and CDR2 YSYEKL come from the germline V gene. CDR3 length: 14 amino acids. CDR3 region: CASSQDGAHNEQFF. The CDR3 DNA follows: TGCGCCAGCAGCCAAGACGGGGCTCACAATGAGCAGTTCTTC.

This clonotype appeared many times. CDR3 residues: CASSQDLRTSAYSSYNEQFF. The CDR3 nucleotides are TGTGCCAGCAGCCAAGATCTACGGACTAGCGCTTACAGCTCCTACAATGAGCAGTTCTTC. The rearrangement uses TRBV4-2 and TRBJ2-1; TRBD2 matches 9 bases. This CDR3 is 20 amino acids long. V was pared by 0 bases and J by 0 bases, with 12 bases of the junction left unmatched. Germline V CDR1 and CDR2: LGHNA, YNFKEQ.

The V call is TRBV7-9, the J call TRBJ1-1; no definite D call. The V gene's germline CDR1 is SEHNR and CDR2 FQNEAQ (reference sequence). This CDR3 comprises 15 residues. Trimming took 5 bases from V and 5 from J, leaving 18 bases between them. DNA of the CDR3: TGTGCCAGCAGCCCAAGACCCCTAGACGGGACTGAAGCTTTCTTT. As protein: CASSPRPLDGTEAFF.